The 18 T cell receptor beta chains reported below all come from one sample, sequenced in a study of blood T cell repertoires in COVID-19. This table comes from immunoSEQ multiplex PCR, and its TCRdb copy is limited to in-frame clones, with some not included. The profile covers about 82,000 clones, with about four fifths appearing a single time and approximately 15% taken by the ten largest. Sequencing input: peripheral blood. Every receptor here comes from a woman between 55 and 75 years old with acute or convalescent COVID-19.

This clone has a handful of counts. J is TRBJ2-3 and V is TRBV3-1 (or the pseudogene TRBV3-2); D is unclear. Germline CDR1 LGHDT, CDR2 YNNKEL (reference sequence). The CDR3 has 14 residues. V lost 4 bases and J 6 bases, leaving 14 bases between the germline ends. The CDR3 loop reads CASSPTSPADTQYF. DNA for the CDR3: TGTGCCAGCAGCCCGACTTCCCCTGCGGATACGCAGTATTTT.

This chain joins TRBV7-8 and TRBJ1-6, with D tentatively TRBD1 (5 bases). The CDR3 runs to 14 residues. Germline CDR1 is SGHVS and CDR2 is FQNEAQ. With 0 bases removed from V and 8 bases from J, the gap between germline ends came to 8 bases. For the CDR3, the DNA is TGTGCCAGCAGCTTAGCGCCGGGGGATTCACCCCTCCACTTT. The encoded protein is CASSLAPGDSPLHF.

The chain links TRBV5-1 to TRBJ2-5, with 7 bases lining up with TRBD2. This CDR3 region has 16 residues. Per germline, CDR1 SGHRS and CDR2 YFSETQ. J was trimmed by 5 bases and V by 3 bases; bases with no gene match: 13. CDR3 amino acids: CASSWGGGSQDETQYF. For the CDR3, the DNA is TGCGCCAGCAGCTGGGGGGGTGGAAGTCAGGACGAGACCCAGTACTTC.

The V and J genes are TRBV7-2 and TRBJ1-5; no reliable D call. The V end lost 1 base, the J end lost 6 bases, and 7 bases lay between the germline ends. Germline V CDR1 and CDR2: SGHTA, FQGNSA. The CDR3 runs 13 residues. The CDR3 here is CASSLGWSQPQHF. The CDR3 bases are TGTGCCAGCAGCTTAGGATGGAGTCAGCCCCAGCATTTT.

The CDR3 sequence is CSVGGQARGTAYEQYF. CDR3 DNA sequence: TGCAGCGTCGGCGGGCAGGCTCGGGGAACAGCCTACGAGCAGTACTTC. This chain uses TRBV29-1 with TRBJ2-7; tentative D call: TRBD2 (5 bases). Germline CDR1 reads SQVTM; CDR2 reads ANQGSEA. The CDR3 totals 16 residues. Deletions cut 6 bases from V and 2 bases from J, with 23 bases between.

The chain carries TRBV5-6 and TRBJ1-3; 9 bases are shared with TRBD1. Germline V gene data show CDR1 as SGHDT and CDR2 as YYEEEE. V gave up 4 bases and J gave up 2 bases; unmatched junction bases: 10. The length of the CDR3 is 17 residues. The CDR3 spells CASSPLGTGRTGNTIYF. CDR3 DNA: TGTGCCAGCAGCCCCCTCGGGACAGGGAGGACTGGAAACACCATATATTTT.

This sequence joins TRBV27 and TRBJ1-5, with D possibly TRBD1 on 6 matching bases. Germline CDR1 MNHEY, CDR2 SMNVEV (reference sequence). Between the trimmed V and J ends, which lost 0 bases and 2 bases, there was a span of 8 bases. The CDR3 extends over 15 amino acids. The CDR3 nucleotides are TGTGCCAGCAGTTTATCCAGACAGGGCAATCAGCCCCAGCATTTT. This gives the protein CASSLSRQGNQPQHF.

This clone has only a few counts. The chain uses TRBV27 and TRBJ1-1; 9 bases align to TRBD1. The CDR3 covers 16 residues. The germline V gene has CDR1 MNHEY and CDR2 SMNVEV (reference sequence). The J segment lost 5 bases and the V segment lost 6 bases, leaving 13 bases of the junction unmatched. The CDR3 here is CASRDDPGQGPTEAFF. The CDR3 DNA reads TGTGCCAGCAGGGACGACCCGGGACAGGGCCCAACTGAAGCTTTCTTT.

This chain connects TRBV5-1 to TRBJ1-6; 7 positions match TRBD1. Trimming took 0 bases from V and 8 from J; bases not matched to a gene: 5. The CDR3 sequence is 15 residues long. CDR1 SGHRS and CDR2 YFSETQ come from the germline V gene. CDR3 region: CASSLVTGYDSPLHF. As DNA, the CDR3 is TGCGCCAGCAGCTTGGTGACAGGGTATGATTCACCCCTCCACTTT.

The chain has TRBV30 and TRBJ1-6; maybe TRBD1 (5 bases). This CDR3 has 15 amino acids. Deletions cut 0 bases from V and 7 bases from J, with 13 bases between. CDR1 and CDR2 (germline): GTSNPN, SVGIG (reference sequence). The CDR3 spells CAWSVITGGNSPLHF. The CDR3, as DNA: TGTGCCTGGAGTGTAATTACGGGGGGGAATTCACCCCTCCACTTT.

J is TRBJ2-1 and V is TRBV5-1; D is possibly TRBD1 (6 bases). Germline values: CDR1 SGHRS, CDR2 YFSETQ. The length of the CDR3 is 15 residues. V shed 4 bases and J shed 8 bases, with 19 bases lying between them. The CDR3, as DNA: TGCGCCAGCAGCGCCGGGACAAGTAAAGCCCATGAGCAGTTCTTC. The encoded protein is CASSAGTSKAHEQFF.

In its sample, this clone was seen a few times. V and J are TRBV11-2 and TRBJ1-6, with a tentative D call TRBD1 (6 bases). The CDR3 consists of 17 residues. In germline, CDR1 is SGHAT, CDR2 FQNNGV. Deletions cut 2 bases from V and 7 bases from J, with 18 bases between. The CDR3: CASSLLLGGQINSPLHF. The CDR3 nucleotides read TGTGCCAGCAGCTTACTCTTGGGCGGACAGATCAATTCACCCCTCCACTTT.

J is TRBJ2-7 and V is TRBV6-5; 8 bases align to TRBD2. CDR3 length: 14 residues. J gave up 3 bases and V 6 bases, and 7 bases lay outside the gene matches. Germline V CDR1 and CDR2: MNHEY, SVGAGI. CDR3: CASRRGGVIYEQYF. The CDR3 DNA reads as TGTGCCAGCAGACGGGGGGGTGTTATCTACGAGCAGTACTTC.

The chain couples TRBV5-1 to TRBJ1-2; TRBD1 matches at 7 bases. The CDR3 is made up of 14 amino acids. Germline CDR1 is SGHRS and CDR2 is YFSETQ. Trimming at V came to 6 bases and at J to 5 bases, leaving 10 bases not matched to a gene. The CDR3 loop reads CASKRTGEDYGYTF. CDR3 DNA: TGCGCCAGCAAAAGGACAGGTGAAGATTATGGCTACACCTTC.

In its sample, this clone was seen a few times. The genes are TRBV7-3 and TRBJ2-1; maybe TRBD2 (5 bases). V was pared by 5 bases and J by 9 bases, with 14 bases between. Germline lookup yields CDR1 SGHTA and CDR2 FQGTGA. The CDR3 consists of 13 residues. The CDR3 reads CASSGLSLGEQFF. For the CDR3, the DNA is TGTGCCAGCAGCGGACTTAGCTTGGGTGAGCAGTTCTTC.

This clone appeared once. The chain couples TRBV7-9 to TRBJ2-5; D may be TRBD1 (6 bases). The CDR3 loop spans 15 amino acids. V was trimmed by 5 bases and J by 8 bases, leaving 21 bases between them. From germline, CDR1 is SEHNR and CDR2 FQNEAQ (reference sequence). CDR3 bases: TGTGCCAGCAGCCCTCCTGGCGGCAGGGGTGAAACCCAGTACTTC. Translating it yields CASSPPGGRGETQYF.

This CDR3 reads CASSEGQGARRNTIYF. Written as DNA, the CDR3 is TGTGCCAGCAGTGAAGGACAGGGAGCTCGGCGAAACACCATATATTTT. V usage is TRBV6-1 and J usage is TRBJ1-3; 7 bases fit TRBD1. The V and J ends lost 1 base and 5 bases, in that order; junction bases with no gene match: 8. The CDR3 has 16 residues. Germline CDR1 reads MNHNS; CDR2 reads SASEGT.

Turning to this clone: One end of the junction does not line up with germline, which may come from a read error. The chain links TRBV3-1 (or the pseudogene TRBV3-2) to TRBJ1-1, with D possibly TRBD1 on 5 matching bases. The germline CDR1 and CDR2 sequences are LGHDT and YNNKEL (reference sequence). The CDR3 has 13 amino acids. The CDR3 coding sequence is TGTGCCAGCAGCCATGATAGTTTCGGGGGAGTTAGATTT. Its protein product is CASSHDSFGGVRF.